These 5 T cell receptor beta chains were all obtained from the same sample, sequenced in a study of blood T cells in healthy people across ages. Primed by a sample-barcoded 5' primer and a J-beta primer mix, a second PCR proceeded for about 7 to 11 cycles. Via MiXCR, TCRdb re-called the 5' RACE reads, giving one row per CDR3 protein. In the table there are approximately 800,000 distinct CDR3 sequences, about 53% of which are singletons. Sequencing input: blood. Every receptor here comes from an elderly man in good health.

This clonotype has a count of ten or more. The chain couples TRBV7-9 to TRBJ2-7, with TRBD1 identical over 8 bases. The CDR3 is made up of 16 amino acids. The V and J ends lost 4 bases and 0 bases, in that order; junction bases with no gene match: 8. Germline CDR1 SEHNR, CDR2 FQNEAQ (reference sequence). CDR3 loop: CASSSRGQGSSYEQYF. Written as DNA, the CDR3 is TGTGCCAGCAGCTCCAGAGGACAGGGAAGCTCCTACGAGCAGTACTTC.

This chain connects TRBV7-2 to TRBJ2-3; 8 bases map to TRBD2. The length of the CDR3 is 16 residues. After removal of 0 bases from V and 14 bases from J, the junction contained 16 bases not matched to a gene. The germline CDR1 and CDR2 sequences are SGHTA and FQGNSA. The CDR3 coding sequence is TGTGCCAGCAGCTTAGCGTCTAGCGGGTCACACAGATACGCGTATTTT. Translation gives CASSLASSGSHRYAYF.

This clonotype has just a few counts. The gene calls are TRBV5-4 and TRBJ2-1, with D possibly being TRBD1 (5 bases). The V end lost 2 bases, the J end lost 3 bases, and 6 bases lay between the germline ends. The germline CDR1 and CDR2 sequences are SGHNT and YYREEE (reference sequence). CDR3 length: 13 amino acids. The CDR3 DNA follows: TGTGCCAGCAGCTTCAGGGTCTACAATGAGCAGTTCTTC. Amino acid sequence: CASSFRVYNEQFF.

Note on this clonotype: A junction end diverges from the germline sequence, so it may reflect a read error. The V and J genes are TRBV4-1 and TRBJ2-1, with a tentative D call TRBD2 (6 bases). From germline, CDR1 is MGHRA and CDR2 YSYEKL. CDR3 length: 15 amino acids. The CDR3 reads CASNQRGSSYNEQFF. CDR3 in DNA: TGCGCCAGCAACCAACGGGGGAGCTCCTACAATGAGCAGTTCTTC.

This clonotype showed up just a few times. The chain recombines TRBV20-1 with TRBJ2-5; D is ambiguous. V was pared by 0 bases and J by 5 bases, with 22 bases between. Per the germline V gene, CDR1 is DFQATT and CDR2 is SNEGSKA (reference sequence). This CDR3 is built from 17 residues. The DNA for the CDR3 is TGCAGTGCTAGAGATCGGATTTCCCACCGCCTCTGGGAGACCCAGTACTTC. Translating it yields CSARDRISHRLWETQYF.